These 20 T cell receptor beta chains were all obtained from the same sample, sequenced in a study of T cell responses to AZD1222 COVID-19 vaccine. Clones were read by immunoSEQ multiplex PCR, and TCRdb kept only the in-frame ones, dropping some. This sample has about 78,000 clones, with 87% found just once. The sample consisted of peripheral blood, taken on day 0 of AZD1222 vaccination. The receptor source for this set is an adult in good health.

The V call is TRBV7-2, the J call TRBJ2-3; possibly TRBD2 for D (5 bases). The V end was cut by 8 bases, the J end by 6 bases, with 15 bases between. CDR1 and CDR2 from the germline V gene are SGHTA and FQGNSA. The CDR3 loop spans 13 amino acids. The CDR3 DNA sequence: TGTGCCAGCCGCCCGGGAAGGCTCGATACGCAGTATTTT. Protein sequence: CASRPGRLDTQYF. Filled out from reference TRBV7-2 and TRBJ2-3, the complete variable domain reads GAGVSQSPSNKVTEKGKDVELRCDPISGHTALYWYRQSLGQGLEFLIYFQGNSAPDKSGLPSDRFSAERTGGSVSTLTIQRTQQEDSAVYLCASRPGRLDTQYFGPGTRLTVL.

This clone was seen only once. V gene TRBV11-3 combines with J gene TRBJ2-5, with TRBD2 matching 12 bases. The ends lost 5 bases at V and 4 bases at J; junction bases unmatched: 14. Germline V lookup: CDR1 SGHNT, CDR2 YENEEA. This CDR3 contains 18 residues. The CDR3 protein is CASSPRLAGEGLGETQYF. The DNA of the CDR3 is TGTGCCAGCAGCCCACGACTAGCGGGAGAGGGCCTGGGAGAGACCCAGTACTTC. Variable domain in full (rest from reference TRBV11-3 and TRBJ2-5): EAGVVQSPRYKIIEKKQPVAFWCNPISGHNTLYWYLQNLGQGPELLIRYENEEAVDDSQLPKDRFSAERLKGVDSTLKIQPAELGDSAVYLCASSPRLAGEGLGETQYFGPGTRLLVL.

The rearrangement links TRBV5-5 to TRBJ1-1; possibly TRBD1 for D (5 bases). V lost 4 bases, J lost 4 bases, and 14 bases lay in between. Germline V gene sequence: CDR1 SGHKS, CDR2 YYEKEE (reference sequence). The CDR3 runs to 14 residues. The CDR3 DNA reads TGTGCCAGCAGCCGCGACACCGGGGCCACTGAAGCTTTCTTT. It is translated as CASSRDTGATEAFF.

This chain uses TRBV19 with TRBJ1-4, with D tentatively TRBD1 (6 bases). The CDR3 is made up of 16 amino acids. Germline V gives CDR1 LNHDA, CDR2 SQIVND (reference sequence). The V and J ends lost 5 bases and 2 bases respectively, with 15 bases between them. The CDR3 loop reads CASSPRGRATNEKLFF. For the CDR3, the DNA is TGTGCCAGTAGTCCCCGGGGGCGGGCCACTAATGAAAAACTGTTTTTT.

This clone was recorded once. The J gene is TRBJ2-1, the V gene TRBV5-1; the match to TRBD1 covers 7 bases. The ends lost 4 bases at V and 6 bases at J; junction bases unmatched: 7. The CDR3 spans 14 residues. CDR1 and CDR2 from the germline V gene are SGHRS and YFSETQ. In DNA form, the CDR3 reads TGCGCCAGCAGCGCCGGACAGGCGGGCAATGAGCAGTTCTTC. Encoded protein: CASSAGQAGNEQFF.

The rearrangement joins TRBV29-1 to TRBJ2-7, with D hard to call. Germline CDR1 SQVTM, CDR2 ANQGSEA. This CDR3 has 12 residues. V shed 4 bases and J shed 4 bases, with 11 bases lying between them. The DNA of the CDR3 is TGCAGCGTTGTAACCCACGGATACGAGCAGTACTTC. It specifies CSVVTHGYEQYF.

CDR3 region: CASSLVGGANGEQYF. CDR3 nucleotide sequence: TGTGCCAGCAGCTTAGTGGGAGGAGCGAATGGCGAGCAGTACTTC. V is TRBV7-3 and J is TRBJ2-7; TRBD2 might be the D (6 bases). Germline V gene lookup returns CDR1 SGHTA and CDR2 FQGTGA. The CDR3 is made up of 15 amino acids. Trimming left V 2 bases short and J 6 bases short, with 17 bases between.

As to this clone: Other DNA sequences within the sample encode an identical CDR3. The chain combines TRBV12-3 or TRBV12-4 with TRBJ2-7, with no clear D. The CDR3 totals 12 residues. V was pared by 8 bases and J by 2 bases, with 10 bases between. CDR3 protein: CASRLTTYEQYF. The DNA for the CDR3 is TGTGCCAGCCGACTCACCACCTACGAGCAGTACTTC.

This clone was detected once. The chain recombines TRBV5-6 with TRBJ2-7; 9 nucleotides line up with TRBD1. The V and J ends lost 0 bases and 5 bases, in that order; junction bases with no gene match: 3. CDR1 is SGHDT and CDR2 is YYEEEE in the germline V gene. The CDR3 contains 14 residues. CDR3 DNA: TGTGCCAGCAGCTTGGGGGGACAGGGTGACGAGCAGTACTTC. This codes for CASSLGGQGDEQYF.

This clone was detected a few times. This chain joins TRBV5-1 and TRBJ2-3; no clear D. Germline CDR1 is SGHRS and CDR2 is YFSETQ. The CDR3 covers 14 residues. V was cut by 1 base and J by 3 bases, with 9 bases left in between. The CDR3 DNA sequence: TGCGCCAGCAGCTTGCGTGAGCCAACAGATACGCAGTATTTT. Translating gives CASSLREPTDTQYF.

This sequence joins TRBV7-9 and TRBJ2-1; 8 bases are a match to TRBD2. This CDR3 is 14 amino acids long. V gave up 3 bases and J gave up 12 bases; unmatched junction bases: 10. Germline V CDR1 and CDR2: SEHNR, FQNEAQ (reference sequence). Written as DNA, the CDR3 is TGTGCCAGCAGCTTGACGCAAGGCGGGGGGAGGCAGTTCTTC. It yields the protein CASSLTQGGGRQFF. The full variable domain, with the rest looked up from reference TRBV7-9 and TRBJ2-1, is DTGVSQNPRHKITKRGQNVTFRCDPISEHNRLYWYRQTLGQGPEFLTYFQNEAQLEKSRLLSDRFSAERPKGSFSTLEIQRTEQGDSAMYLCASSLTQGGGRQFFGPGTRLTVL.

The V and J genes are TRBV5-4 and TRBJ2-3; D remains ambiguous. The germline V and J ends were trimmed by 0 bases and 0 bases, with 11 bases remaining between them. This CDR3 spans 16 amino acids. Germline lookup yields CDR1 SGHNT and CDR2 YYREEE (reference sequence). CDR3 nucleotide sequence: TGTGCCAGCAGCTTGGTAGCCAGGACCAGCACAGATACGCAGTATTTT. Protein: CASSLVARTSTDTQYF.

Written as DNA, the CDR3 is TGTGCCAGCGGCAGAGTGGGGGGCTCCTACAATGAGCAGTTCTTC. Amino acids: CASGRVGGSYNEQFF. This rearrangement joins TRBV27 to TRBJ2-1, with D possibly TRBD2 on 6 matching bases. The germline V gene has CDR1 MNHEY and CDR2 SMNVEV (reference sequence). This CDR3 is built from 15 residues. Deletions cut 8 bases from V and 0 bases from J, with 14 bases between.

The J gene is TRBJ2-3, the V gene TRBV3-1 (or the pseudogene TRBV3-2); 7 nucleotides align to TRBD2. V gave up 2 bases and J gave up 3 bases; unmatched junction bases: 5. Germline V gene sequence: CDR1 LGHDT, CDR2 YNNKEL (reference sequence). This CDR3 comprises 15 residues. The CDR3 region is CASSQSGGSTDTQYF. For the CDR3, the DNA is TGTGCCAGCAGCCAATCGGGCGGGAGTACAGATACGCAGTATTTT.

The count of this clone is one. The chain employs TRBV4-2 and TRBJ1-3, with D unresolved. V was shortened by 0 bases and J by 0 bases, with 12 bases between the two germline ends. The CDR3 extends over 17 amino acids. Per germline, CDR1 LGHNA and CDR2 YNFKEQ. Here the CDR3 DNA reads TGTGCCAGCAGCCAAGAAAGGCAGCAGCTCTCTGGAAACACCATATATTTT. As protein: CASSQERQQLSGNTIYF.

The V gene is TRBV11-1, the J gene TRBJ1-1; 8 bases are shared with TRBD1. There are 14 residues in the CDR3. Trimming removed 3 bases from V and 1 base from J; junction bases left unmatched: 1. Germline assignment: CDR1 SGHAT and CDR2 FQDESV (reference sequence). The CDR3 nucleotides read TGTGCCAGCAGCTTCCAGGGGGCGAACACTGAAGCTTTCTTT. This translates into CASSFQGANTEAFF.

The V call is TRBV5-4, the J call TRBJ1-2; D gene unclear. This CDR3 has 16 amino acids. The V end lost 4 bases, the J end lost 2 bases, and 18 bases lay between the germline ends. Germline V lookup: CDR1 SGHNT, CDR2 YYREEE (reference sequence). CDR3 protein: CASSPTRAETNYGYTF. The CDR3 DNA follows: TGTGCCAGCAGCCCCACGAGGGCAGAAACAAACTATGGCTACACCTTC.

The V call is TRBV5-4, the J call TRBJ1-1, with no clear D. Germline V gene data show CDR1 as SGHNT and CDR2 as YYREEE (reference sequence). The germline V and J ends were trimmed by 5 bases and 2 bases, with 10 bases remaining between them. This CDR3 region has 13 residues. CDR3: CASRTTLNTEAFF. The CDR3 DNA sequence: TGTGCCAGCAGAACCACACTAAACACTGAAGCTTTCTTT.

J is TRBJ1-2 and V is TRBV5-1, with 7 bases aligning to TRBD1. Per the germline V gene, CDR1 is SGHRS and CDR2 is YFSETQ. The CDR3 consists of 15 residues. The V and J ends lost 4 bases and 8 bases, in that order; junction bases with no gene match: 14. The CDR3: CASSPEPLDRVGYTF. The CDR3 region has the DNA TGCGCCAGCAGCCCCGAGCCCCTCGACAGGGTCGGCTACACCTTC.

This clone was counted a single time. The chain joins TRBV14 to TRBJ1-2, with D hard to call. Germline V lookup: CDR1 SGHDN, CDR2 FVKESK. Between the trimmed V and J ends, which lost 5 bases and 4 bases, there was a span of 17 bases. The CDR3 is made up of 15 amino acids. The CDR3 nucleotides read TGTGCCAGCAGCTTCACAGACCATCCTCTCTATGGCTACACCTTC. Translation gives CASSFTDHPLYGYTF.